This TCR beta chain was sequenced during a study of TIL therapy for anti-PD-1-resistant metastatic lung cancer. This clone showed up just once. The junction differs from germline at one of its ends, possibly a read error. Sequencing used immunoSEQ v3. Measured with immunoSEQ multiplex PCR; TCRdb has only the in-frame clones, and not every one. Of about 60,000 clones in the sample, roughly 87% were seen once. The CDR3 loop spans 14 amino acids. Germline V lookup: CDR1 MNHEY, CDR2 SMNVEV (reference sequence). Described time point: pre-treatment sample, taken before nivolumab and TIL therapy. This TCR derives from a person aged 25 to 85 with non-small cell lung cancer. This sample comprised blood, obtained at baseline. The chain uses TRBV27 and TRBJ1-1; 7 positions agree with TRBD1. The CDR3 DNA is TGTGCCAGCAGTCCGCCGACAGGGAACGCTGAAGCTTTCTTT. Encoded protein: CASSPPTGNAEAFF.